The entry below describes one TCR beta chain. This clone was observed once. Its antigen target is currently unknown. Within one base of it there is no much larger clone, and no base qualities were kept. Per the publication, the time point label means: pre-transplant. Thawed unstimulated PBMCs were stained for CD3, CD4 and CD8 and FACS-sorted into CD3+CD4+ and CD3+CD8+ populations. Randomization to immunosuppression withdrawal applied to every one of the 8 studied subjects. Genomic DNA was isolated with the Qiagen DNeasy Blood and Tissue Kit. These data come from a study of T cell clones after liver transplantation (dated by TCRdb to between 2019 and 2020). Notes on the research overall: The samples were obtained from ITN030ST, a randomized trial that attempted immunosuppression withdrawal within 2 years after liver transplantation. Three of the eight recipients were HCV-positive; the others were transplanted for non-autoimmune, non-viral indications. Tolerance meant complete immunosuppression withdrawal for at least one year without liver enzymes rising beyond twice the upper limit of normal. Donor-reactive T cell clones were identified using TCRbeta sequencing after a pre-transplant mixed lymphocyte reaction and were then followed in post-transplant blood. No induction therapy was given to the subjects, and standard immunosuppression was administered until randomization at 12-24 months post-transplant. Third party-reactive TCRbeta sequences were also identified from pre-transplant MLRs to serve as an antigen-independent comparator for donor-reactive sequences. The studied cohort comprised 8 liver transplant recipients, 3 classified as tolerant and 5 as non-tolerant. Blood samples were collected pre-transplant, pre-randomization before withdrawal, and post-randomization after either complete withdrawal or failed withdrawal. Study-wide findings and limitations: Because no allograft tissue specimens were available, donor-reactive T cells may have migrated into the graft instead of being deleted. A greater decline was seen for donor-reactive sequences than for third party-reactive sequences, suggesting partial antigen-specific deletion unrelated to withdrawal success. After accounting for repertoire turnover, donor-reactive detection was significantly reduced in 7 of 8 subjects for CD4 and 8 of 8 for CD8. In a couple of subjects, low numbers of available donor cells limited the measurable donor-reactive repertoire. The conclusions were preliminary, being limited by small, heterogeneous patient numbers and by non-standardized post-transplant time points. In 5 of 8 subjects, regardless of tolerance or HCV status, circulating donor-reactive CD4 TCRbeta sequences dropped significantly post-transplant.

High-throughput TCRbeta CDR3 sequencing of frozen genomic DNA was performed by immunoSEQ, including PCR amplification, mapping, bias correction and internal controls. Processing in the source paper ran as follows. Productive rearrangements were retained, and unique TCRbeta sequences were defined by the CDR3 nucleotide sequence together with the V and J gene. A sequence counted as donor-reactive only if the sequence showed at least 5-fold expansion in CFSE-low cells compared with unstimulated pre-transplant cells and had a frequency of at least 0.01%. Minimum frequency thresholds were set for each subject on the basis of the unstimulated sample with the lowest template count, so that a detection power of at least 90% was ensured. Jensen-Shannon divergence between the top 1000 TCRbeta sequences after and before transplant was used to measure repertoire turnover. Two-sided Fisher's exact tests were used to test for changes in the detection of donor-reactive sequences. As stored in TCRdb, this immuneACCESS dataset retains in-frame rearrangements with V and J assigned. A fraction of the clones does not appear; measured against another copy, unresolved V genes explain less than half of the discrepancy, and the remainder lacks a known reason. V and J calls and clone size are those listed in that table; D and trimming were worked out from the DNA. This sample lists 98,000 or so clones; roughly 80% were detected once. The top ten clonotypes cover over 0.9% of the sample.

Spanning cysteine to phenylalanine, the CDR3 consists of 16 amino acids. The kept DNA is CDR3 alone, 48 bases in frame from the first base. CDR1 and CDR2, per the germline V gene, are MNHNS and SASEGT. Trimming accounts for 2 bases at V and 10 bases at J, while the number of junction bases matched to no gene is 10. Source: CD4+ T cells from blood, taken before liver transplant. The receptor's source is a human donor who received a liver transplant. Recombination joined TRBV6-1 with TRBJ2-3; TRBD2 matches 12 bases in the middle. CDR3 reads: CASSEWTSGDQRAQYF. The DNA is as follows: TGTGCCAGCAGTGAATGGACTAGCGGGGACCAAAGGGCGCAGTATTTT.